In its sample, the clone carrying this T cell receptor beta chain was seen a few times. Its target is unknown. The data stem from a study of OX40 agonist ivuxolimab in advanced cancers. In the study overall: A diagnosis of hepatocellular carcinoma, melanoma, renal cell or head and neck cancer was present in dose-escalation patients. Partial responses were seen in three patients, one with hepatocellular carcinoma and two with cutaneous melanoma. Points from the study as a whole: Blood T cells, both CD4+ and CD8+, expanded clonally by week 6 at 0.1 to 3.0 mg/kg.

The CDR3 loop spans 16 amino acids. Looked up from germline, CDR1 is SNHLY and CDR2 is FYNNEI. V was clipped by 7 bases and J by 8 bases, with 21 bases between them. Sequencing was performed with immunoSEQ multiplex PCR; in TCRdb, only in-frame clones are kept and a portion is missing. Of tens of thousands of clones in the sample, approximately 86% were seen once. The chain carries TRBV2 and TRBJ1-6; D possibly corresponds to TRBD1 (5 bases). The starting material was CD4+ or CD8+ T cells sorted from blood, obtained in a trial of the OX40 agonist ivuxolimab. This TCR came from an adult with an advanced solid tumor such as melanoma, head and neck, liver or kidney cancer. Written as DNA, the CDR3 is TGTGCCAGCAAACCAACAGGCCTCGGGCGGCATTCACCCCTCCACTTT. Residues: CASKPTGLGRHSPLHF.